A single sample is the source of the 30 T cell receptor beta chains below, sequenced in a study of T cells in Graves' hyperthyroidism and ophthalmopathy. RNA transcripts were the template for amplifying TCR beta CDR3 regions. First-round RT-PCR of the TCR CDR3 relied on the HTBI primer set. One entry per CDR3 protein results from TCRdb running MiXCR on the multiplex PCR reads. The sample contains 450,000 to 500,000 distinct CDR3 sequences, less than 25% of which appear only once. The sample taken for sequencing was blood. The receptors were sampled from a woman in her 70s with Graves' ophthalmopathy.

At least ten counts were recorded for this clonotype. The V gene is TRBV6-1, the J gene TRBJ1-5; tentatively, D is TRBD1 (5 bases). This CDR3 comprises 14 residues. The V and J ends lost 10 bases and 13 bases respectively, with 26 bases between them. Germline V lookup: CDR1 MNHNS, CDR2 SASEGT. CDR3 in DNA: TGTGCCACCACGGTGGACACGACTCCATGGGATCAGCATTTT. Translated, it gives CATTVDTTPWDQHF.

The chain carries TRBV3-1 and TRBJ1-2; the match to TRBD1 covers 9 bases. The V gene end was trimmed by 2 bases and the J gene end by 4 bases; junction bases not matched to a gene: 2. Germline V gene data show CDR1 as LGHDT and CDR2 as YNNKEL (reference sequence). The CDR3 runs 14 residues. The CDR3 nucleotides are TGTGCCAGCAGCCAACAGGACAGGGGCTATGGCTACACCTTC. Its protein is CASSQQDRGYGYTF.

Details on this clonotype: This may arise from a read error, as a much more abundant clone is one base away. V usage is TRBV12-3 or TRBV12-4 and J usage is TRBJ2-3; tentative D call: TRBD1 (6 bases). This CDR3 is built from 14 residues. V shed 7 bases and J shed 4 bases, with 15 bases lying between them. CDR3 region: CASIYAGEADTQYF. As DNA, the CDR3 is TGTGCCAGCATTTATGCAGGGGAAGCAGATACGCAGTATTTT.

This clonotype was counted ten times or more. The V gene is TRBV28, the J gene TRBJ2-3; perhaps TRBD2 as D (5 bases). CDR3 length: 11 amino acids. V lost 2 bases and J lost 8, with 5 bases in between. Germline-derived CDR1 and CDR2 are MDHEN and SYDVKM. The CDR3: CASSLGSTQYF. CDR3 nucleotide sequence: TGTGCCAGCAGTTTAGGGAGTACGCAGTATTTT. Looking up the rest from reference TRBV28 and TRBJ2-3 gives the full variable domain: DVKVTQSSRYLVKRTGEKVFLECVQDMDHENMFWYRQDPGLGLRLIYFSYDVKMKEKGDIPEGYSVSREKKERFSLILESASTNQTSMYLCASSLGSTQYFGPGTRLTVL.

This clonotype came up many times. The V call is TRBV12-3 or TRBV12-4, the J call TRBJ1-2; D may be TRBD1 (6 bases). V was shortened by 6 bases and J by 5 bases, with 16 bases between the two germline ends. The CDR3 consists of 14 residues. This chain's CDR3 is CASSRMGAVYGYTF. The CDR3, as DNA: TGTGCCAGCAGCCGGATGGGGGCCGTTTATGGCTACACCTTC.

This chain links TRBV28 with TRBJ2-6; TRBD1 matches 11 bases. The CDR3 runs 20 residues. CDR1 and CDR2 (germline): MDHEN, SYDVKM. With 1 base clipped from V and 4 bases from J, the junction kept 12 bases outside the gene matches. The CDR3 loop is CASSLLGRWGQGVGANVLTF. The CDR3 DNA reads as TGTGCCAGCAGTTTATTGGGTCGGTGGGGACAGGGGGTCGGGGCCAACGTCCTGACTTTC.

The gene calls are TRBV29-1 and TRBJ2-6; D gene unclear. The CDR3 consists of 15 residues. The germline V gene encodes CDR1 SQVTM and CDR2 ANQGSEA. With 0 bases removed from V and 0 bases from J, the gap between germline ends came to 6 bases. The CDR3 loop is CSVEDLGSGANVLTF. CDR3 coding DNA: TGCAGCGTTGAAGATCTGGGCTCTGGGGCCAACGTCCTGACTTTC.

The chain joins TRBV12-5 to TRBJ2-2; D ambiguous. V was shortened by 1 base and J by 0 bases, with 18 bases between the two germline ends. CDR3 length: 19 amino acids. Germline V CDR1 and CDR2: LGHNT, FRNRAP. The CDR3 nucleotides read TGTGCTAGTGGTTTGGCCGGTCTCGTATCGCCCGCGAACACCGGGGAGCTGTTTTTT. This sequence encodes CASGLAGLVSPANTGELFF.

This clonotype was seen more than once but under ten times. The chain recombines TRBV28 with TRBJ1-1; no reliable D call. This CDR3 has 13 amino acids. V was pared by 5 bases and J by 5 bases, with 12 bases between. Germline-derived CDR1 and CDR2 are MDHEN and SYDVKM. CDR3 region: CASSPGWRTEAFF. CDR3 nucleotide sequence: TGTGCCAGCAGTCCTGGTTGGAGGACTGAAGCTTTCTTT.

V gene TRBV28 combines with J gene TRBJ1-2; tentative D call: TRBD1 (5 bases). CDR3 length: 17 residues. Germline loops: CDR1 MDHEN, CDR2 SYDVKM. V was pared by 5 bases and J by 2 bases, with 21 bases between. CDR3 coding DNA: TGTGCCAGCAGTATACTCGGGGCCTCTGGGCCGAACTATGGCTACACCTTC. Its protein is CASSILGASGPNYGYTF.

Points on this clonotype: An end of the junction differs from the germline gene, which may be a read error. This chain links TRBV12-3 or TRBV12-4 with TRBJ1-5; 8 bases are shared with TRBD1. There are 14 residues in the CDR3. The CDR3 DNA follows: TGTGCCAGCAGACCGGGACAGGACAATCGGCCCCAGCATTTT. Its protein product is CASRPGQDNRPQHF.

In this sample, this clonotype turned up many times. The chain joins TRBV28 to TRBJ1-1, with a possible D match to TRBD1 (6 bases). There are 15 residues in the CDR3. Trimming left V 3 bases short and J 0 bases short, with 11 bases between. The germline V gene has CDR1 MDHEN and CDR2 SYDVKM. CDR3 in DNA: TGTGCCAGCAGTTTGGGGGGGCACCTGAACACTGAAGCTTTCTTT. It yields the protein CASSLGGHLNTEAFF.

CDR3 sequence (DNA): TGTGCCAGCAGTGACCCCGGGATCGACTCCTACGAGCAGTACTTC. Translation gives CASSDPGIDSYEQYF. The V call is TRBV7-9, the J call TRBJ2-7; the D gene is possibly TRBD2 (5 bases). The V end lost 6 bases, the J end lost 0 bases, and 15 bases lay between the germline ends. This CDR3 spans 15 amino acids. Germline V gene sequence: CDR1 SEHNR, CDR2 FQNEAQ (reference sequence).

Comments on this clonotype: This could be a read error, since a much larger clone is one nucleotide away. J is TRBJ2-7 and V is TRBV2; 11 positions match TRBD1. The last part of the DNA fits TRBJ2-1 better; the J call may be wrong. Per the germline V gene, CDR1 is SNHLY and CDR2 is FYNNEI. CDR3 length: 16 residues. The CDR3 here is CASSEDGTGGSYEQFF. The CDR3 DNA reads as TGTGCCAGCAGTGAAGATGGGACAGGGGGGTCCTACGAGCAGTTCTTC.

The rearrangement uses TRBV2 and TRBJ1-1; maybe TRBD1 (6 bases). Germline loops: CDR1 SNHLY, CDR2 FYNNEI. The V end lost 5 bases, the J end lost 5 bases, and 9 bases lay between the germline ends. This CDR3 has 12 residues. CDR3 sequence (DNA): TGTGCCAGCAGTTACAGGGTTACTGAAGCTTTCTTT. Protein product: CASSYRVTEAFF. Based on the CDR3 plus reference TRBV2 and TRBJ1-1, the full variable domain is EPEVTQTPSHQVTQMGQEVILRCVPISNHLYFYWYRQILGQKVEFLVSFYNNEISEKSEIFDDQFSVERPDGSNFTLKIRSTKLEDSAMYFCASSYRVTEAFFGQGTRLTVV.

The chain joins TRBV27 to TRBJ2-1; perhaps D is TRBD1 or TRBD2 (5 bases each). V was pared by 8 bases and J by 14 bases, with 16 bases between. Germline V gene data show CDR1 as MNHEY and CDR2 as SMNVEV (reference sequence). This CDR3 comprises 11 residues. The CDR3 bases are TGTGCCAGCCGAACGGGACGTTTGGAGTTCTTC. Protein: CASRTGRLEFF.

The gene calls are TRBV20-1 and TRBJ1-5; D ambiguous. Germline V CDR1 and CDR2: DFQATT, SNEGSKA (reference sequence). Trimming stripped 5 bases from V and 4 bases from J, with 12 bases between. This CDR3 spans 13 amino acids. CDR3 protein: CSAPGSGNQPQHF. The CDR3, as DNA: TGCAGTGCTCCCGGGAGCGGAAATCAGCCCCAGCATTTT.

There are a few counts of this clonotype. This chain's CDR3 is CATSLDGSDTQYF. The CDR3, as DNA: TGTGCCACCAGCCTTGACGGCTCAGATACGCAGTATTTT. The V call is TRBV24-1, the J call TRBJ2-3; D unclear. V lost 7 bases and J 4 bases, leaving 11 bases between the germline ends. This CDR3 is 13 amino acids long. The germline CDR1 and CDR2 sequences are KGHDR and SFDVKD.

The chain is built from TRBV9 and TRBJ2-3; 10 nucleotides align to TRBD2. The germline V gene has CDR1 SGDLS and CDR2 YYNGEE. CDR3 length: 15 residues. J lost 8 bases, V lost 0 bases, and 6 bases had no gene match. The CDR3 DNA reads TGTGCCAGCAGCGTAGGTGAGCGGGAGGGCCGTACGCAGTATTTT. Its protein product is CASSVGEREGRTQYF. The full variable domain, in which reference TRBV9 and TRBJ2-3 provide the parts outside the CDR3, is DSGVTQTPKHLITATGQRVTLRCSPRSGDLSVYWYQQSLDQGLQFLIQYYNGEERAKGNILERFSAQQFPDLHSELNLSSLELGDSALYFCASSVGEREGRTQYFGPGTRLTVL.

The V gene is TRBV11-2, the J gene TRBJ2-1; 13 bases agree with TRBD2. Germline CDR1 reads SGHAT; CDR2 reads FQNNGV. CDR3 length: 17 residues. V trimming: 1 base; J trimming: 8 bases; junction bases outside the gene matches: 8. The CDR3 nucleotides are TGTGCCAGCAGCTTAGTGTTCGGACTAGCGGGAGTGGATGAGCAGTTCTTC. Translated: CASSLVFGLAGVDEQFF. Full variable domain (rest looked up from reference TRBV11-2 and TRBJ2-1): EAGVAQSPRYKIIEKRQSVAFWCNPISGHATLYWYQQILGQGPKLLIQFQNNGVVDDSQLPKDRFSAERLKGVDSTLKIQPAKLEDSAVYLCASSLVFGLAGVDEQFFGPGTRLTVL.

V usage is TRBV20-1 and J usage is TRBJ1-4, with D unclear. The V gene lost 3 bases and the J gene lost 1 base, with 6 bases spanning the gap. This CDR3 is 13 amino acids long. The germline V gene has CDR1 DFQATT and CDR2 SNEGSKA (reference sequence). The CDR3 region is CSASSGTNEKLFF. The CDR3 coding sequence is TGCAGTGCTAGTTCGGGAACTAATGAAAAACTGTTTTTT.

The CDR3 DNA sequence: TGTGCCAGCAGTAAGGGTTACAATTCACCCCTCCACTTT. Translated: CASSKGYNSPLHF. The genes are TRBV12-3 or TRBV12-4 and TRBJ1-6, with unresolved D. Deletions cut 5 bases from V and 7 bases from J, with 9 bases between. This CDR3 comprises 13 residues.

This clonotype was picked up many times. The J gene is TRBJ2-7, the V gene TRBV6-6; TRBD1 matches at 8 bases. The CDR3 totals 15 residues. Germline loops: CDR1 MNHNY, CDR2 SVGAGI (reference sequence). Trimming at V came to 2 bases and at J to 4 bases, leaving 7 bases not matched to a gene. CDR3 nucleotide sequence: TGTGCCAGCAGTTACGGGCAGGGGGCTAGGTACGAGCAGTACTTC. This codes for CASSYGQGARYEQYF.

This clonotype was seen repeatedly, ten times or more. This chain connects TRBV7-2 to TRBJ2-7; TRBD1 matches at 7 bases. CDR1 is SGHTA, CDR2 FQGNSA, per germline. V lost 5 bases to trimming and J lost 6 bases; unmatched junction nucleotides: 10. The CDR3 runs 14 residues. CDR3 DNA: TGTGCCAGCAGCCCCAGACAGGGTAGAGGCGAGCAGTACTTC. Translated: CASSPRQGRGEQYF.

This clonotype was counted only a few times. The J gene is TRBJ2-7, the V gene TRBV15; 7 positions agree with TRBD2. Trimming cost V 1 base and J 7 bases; bases outside gene matches: 1. CDR3 length: 12 residues. Germline V gene data show CDR1 as LNHNV and CDR2 as YYDKDF (reference sequence). The CDR3 sequence: CATSRVGGEQYF. The CDR3 DNA is TGTGCCACCAGCAGAGTCGGGGGGGAGCAGTACTTC. The full variable domain, with the rest looked up from reference TRBV15 and TRBJ2-7, is DAMVIQNPRYQVTQFGKPVTLSCSQTLNHNVMYWYQQKSSQAPKLLFHYYDKDFNNEADTPDNFQSRRPNTSFCFLDIRSPGLGDTAMYLCATSRVGGEQYFGPGTRLTVT.

This clonotype was counted ten times or more. V gene TRBV27 combines with J gene TRBJ2-5; 11 bases agree with TRBD2. CDR1 is MNHEY and CDR2 is SMNVEV in the germline V gene (reference sequence). Trimming at V came to 7 bases and at J to 4 bases, leaving 17 bases not matched to a gene. CDR3 length: 18 amino acids. CDR3 DNA sequence: TGTGCCAGCAATCCCCTAGCGGGAGGATTAGGGGGCGGAGAGACCCAGTACTTC. Translated, it gives CASNPLAGGLGGGETQYF.

V usage is TRBV3-1 and J usage is TRBJ2-7; 7 bases are shared with TRBD1. The length of the CDR3 is 13 residues. V shed 4 bases, J shed 6 bases, and the junction held 6 bases outside the gene matches. Looked up from germline, CDR1 is LGHDT and CDR2 is YNNKEL (reference sequence). The CDR3 coding sequence is TGTGCCAGCAGCCGGGACAGATATAGCGAGCAGTACTTC. Its protein is CASSRDRYSEQYF.

The gene calls are TRBV5-1 and TRBJ2-1; TRBD1 matches 8 bases. This CDR3 region has 14 residues. Unmatched junction bases numbered 7, after V lost 4 bases and J lost 7 bases. Germline lookup yields CDR1 SGHRS and CDR2 YFSETQ. In nucleotides, the CDR3 is TGCGCCAGCAGCGTCCAAGACAGGGGTAATGAGCAGTTCTTC. The encoded protein is CASSVQDRGNEQFF.

This clonotype turned up a few times. CDR3 sequence: CASSQGPGRALTQYF. The CDR3 DNA sequence: TGTGCCAGCAGCCAAGGACCAGGGAGGGCGCTTACGCAGTATTTT. This chain links TRBV5-8 with TRBJ2-3; 7 nucleotides match TRBD2. This CDR3 spans 15 amino acids. The ends lost 4 bases at V and 8 bases at J; junction bases unmatched: 13. Per the germline V gene, CDR1 is SGHTS and CDR2 is YDEGEE.

This clonotype appeared a few times. V gene TRBV28 combines with J gene TRBJ2-7; possible D gene TRBD1, 5 bases. Trimming shortened V by 5 bases and J by 3 bases, and 17 bases separated the two germline ends. The CDR3 loop spans 15 amino acids. Germline V gene lookup returns CDR1 MDHEN and CDR2 SYDVKM. CDR3 protein: CASSGIRTQLYEQYF. The DNA for the CDR3 is TGTGCCAGCAGTGGCATTCGGACACAACTCTACGAGCAGTACTTC.